This T cell receptor beta chain was identified in a study of T-cell memory formation after mild COVID-19. Study-wide context: Clusters of TCRs were largely donor specific.

Details on this clonotype: No antigen is known for it.

V was trimmed by 4 bases and J by 5 bases, leaving 9 bases between them. This CDR3 is built from 13 residues. From germline, CDR1 is SGHRS and CDR2 YFSETQ. TCRdb redid the calling of the 5' RACE reads with MiXCR, one entry per CDR3 protein. In the table there are a few hundred thousand distinct CDR3 sequences, around a tenth of which are singletons. Study conclusions and caveats: For contracting clones, CD4+ ones sat mainly in CM and EM, CD8+ in EMRA. Researchers found some responding clones in pre-infection memory, a sign that cross-reactive memory joined. CD4/CD8 balance characterized clones contracting day 15 to 85, and CD4+ skew characterized later expanders.

The material sequenced was PBMCs or a T cell subset sorted from them (not recorded which). The sequence was obtained from a man aged 18 to 29 who had mild COVID-19 (a few samples of this study predate the infection). Cell type and time point are not known. This sequence joins TRBV5-1 and TRBJ1-4, with D unresolved. The CDR3 DNA reads TGCGCCAGCAGCCCTGCCCCCAATGAAAAACTGTTTTTT. Translated, it gives CASSPAPNEKLFF.